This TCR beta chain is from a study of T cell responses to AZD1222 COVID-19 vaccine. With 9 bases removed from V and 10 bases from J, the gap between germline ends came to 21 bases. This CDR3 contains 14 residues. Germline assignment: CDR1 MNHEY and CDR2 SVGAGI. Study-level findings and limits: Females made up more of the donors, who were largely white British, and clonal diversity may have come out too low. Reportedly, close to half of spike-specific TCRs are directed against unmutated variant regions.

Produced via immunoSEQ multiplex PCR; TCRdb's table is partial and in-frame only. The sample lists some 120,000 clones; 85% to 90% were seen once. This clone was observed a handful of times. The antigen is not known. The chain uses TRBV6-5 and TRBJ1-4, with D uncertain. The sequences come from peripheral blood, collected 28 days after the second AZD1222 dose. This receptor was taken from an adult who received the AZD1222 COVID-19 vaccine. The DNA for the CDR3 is TGTGCCAGTCGCCCGGATCTTACGAAAGGAAAACTGTTTTTT. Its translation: CASRPDLTKGKLFF.